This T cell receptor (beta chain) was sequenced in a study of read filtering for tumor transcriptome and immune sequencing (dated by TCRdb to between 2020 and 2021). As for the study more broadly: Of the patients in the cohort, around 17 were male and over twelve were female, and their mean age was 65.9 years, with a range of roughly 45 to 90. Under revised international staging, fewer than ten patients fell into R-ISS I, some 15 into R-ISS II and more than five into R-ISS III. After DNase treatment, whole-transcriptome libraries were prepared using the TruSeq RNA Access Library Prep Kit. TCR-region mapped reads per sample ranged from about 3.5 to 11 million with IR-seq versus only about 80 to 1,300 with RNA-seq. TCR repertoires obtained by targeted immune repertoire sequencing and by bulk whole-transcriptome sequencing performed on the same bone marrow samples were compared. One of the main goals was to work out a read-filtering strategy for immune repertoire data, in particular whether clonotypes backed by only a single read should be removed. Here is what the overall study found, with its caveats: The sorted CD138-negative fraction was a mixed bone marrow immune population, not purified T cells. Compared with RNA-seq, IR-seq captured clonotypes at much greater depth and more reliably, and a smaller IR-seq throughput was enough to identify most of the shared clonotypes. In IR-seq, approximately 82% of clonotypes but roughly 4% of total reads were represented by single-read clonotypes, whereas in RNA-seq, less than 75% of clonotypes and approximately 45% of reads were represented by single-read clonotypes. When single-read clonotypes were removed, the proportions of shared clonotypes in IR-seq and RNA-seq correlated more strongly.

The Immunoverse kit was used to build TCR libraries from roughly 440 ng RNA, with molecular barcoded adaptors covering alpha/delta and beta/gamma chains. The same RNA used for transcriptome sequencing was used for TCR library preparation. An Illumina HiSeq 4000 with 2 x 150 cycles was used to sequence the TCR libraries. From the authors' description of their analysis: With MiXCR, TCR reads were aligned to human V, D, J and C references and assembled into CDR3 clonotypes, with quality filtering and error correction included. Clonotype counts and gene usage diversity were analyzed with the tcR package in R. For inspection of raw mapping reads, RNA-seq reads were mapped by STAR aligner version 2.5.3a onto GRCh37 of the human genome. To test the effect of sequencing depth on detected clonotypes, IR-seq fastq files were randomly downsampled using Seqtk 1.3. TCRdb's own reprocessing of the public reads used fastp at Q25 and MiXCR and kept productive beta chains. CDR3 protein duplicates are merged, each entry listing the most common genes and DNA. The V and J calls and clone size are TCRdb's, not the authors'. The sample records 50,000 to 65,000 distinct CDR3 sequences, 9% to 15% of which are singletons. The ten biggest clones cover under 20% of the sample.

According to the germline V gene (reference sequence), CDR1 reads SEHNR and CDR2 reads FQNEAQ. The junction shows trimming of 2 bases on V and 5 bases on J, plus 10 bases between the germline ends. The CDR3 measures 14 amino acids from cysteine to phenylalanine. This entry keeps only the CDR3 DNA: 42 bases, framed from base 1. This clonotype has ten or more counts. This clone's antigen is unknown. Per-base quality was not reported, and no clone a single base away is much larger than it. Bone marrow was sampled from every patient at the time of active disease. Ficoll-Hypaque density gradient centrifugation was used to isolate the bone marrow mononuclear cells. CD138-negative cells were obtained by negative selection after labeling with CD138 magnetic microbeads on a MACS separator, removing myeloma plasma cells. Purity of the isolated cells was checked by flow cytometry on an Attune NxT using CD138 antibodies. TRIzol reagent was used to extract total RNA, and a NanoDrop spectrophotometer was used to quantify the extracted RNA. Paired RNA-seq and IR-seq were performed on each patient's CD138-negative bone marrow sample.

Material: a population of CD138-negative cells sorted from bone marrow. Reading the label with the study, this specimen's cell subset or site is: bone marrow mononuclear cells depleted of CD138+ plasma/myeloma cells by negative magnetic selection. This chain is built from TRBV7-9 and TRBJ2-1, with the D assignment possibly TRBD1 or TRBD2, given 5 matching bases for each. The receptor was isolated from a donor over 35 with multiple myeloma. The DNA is TGTGCCAGCAGCTTACTAGAGGGGAACAATGAGCAGTTCTTC. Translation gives CASSLLEGNNEQFF.